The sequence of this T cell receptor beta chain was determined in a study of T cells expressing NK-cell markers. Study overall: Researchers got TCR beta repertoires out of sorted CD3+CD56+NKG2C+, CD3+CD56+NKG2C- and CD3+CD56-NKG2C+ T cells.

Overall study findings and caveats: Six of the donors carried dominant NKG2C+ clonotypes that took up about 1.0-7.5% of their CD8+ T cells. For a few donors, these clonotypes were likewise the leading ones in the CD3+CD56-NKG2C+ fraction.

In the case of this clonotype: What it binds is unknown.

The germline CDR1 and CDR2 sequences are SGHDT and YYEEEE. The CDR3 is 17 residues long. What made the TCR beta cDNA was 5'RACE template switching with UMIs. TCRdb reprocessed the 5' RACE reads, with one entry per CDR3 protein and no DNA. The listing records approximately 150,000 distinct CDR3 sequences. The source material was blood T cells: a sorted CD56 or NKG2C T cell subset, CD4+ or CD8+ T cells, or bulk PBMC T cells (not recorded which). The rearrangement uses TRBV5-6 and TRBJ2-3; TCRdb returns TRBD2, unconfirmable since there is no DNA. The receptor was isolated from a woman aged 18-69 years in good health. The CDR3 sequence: CASSLAPLAGGTDTQYF.